This T cell receptor beta chain came from a study of OX40 agonist ivuxolimab in advanced cancers. Study-wide context: At doses from 0.01 to 10 mg/kg, patients were given intravenous ivuxolimab every 2 weeks.

Autoimmune disease history or systemic immunosuppression excluded patients. The table came from immunoSEQ multiplex PCR; TCRdb's copy has only in-frame clones and leaves some out. The data hold approximately 52,000 clones, with less than 85% observed a single time. The specimen comprised CD4+ or CD8+ T cells sorted from blood, sampled in a trial of the OX40 agonist ivuxolimab. This receptor was obtained from an adult with an advanced solid tumor such as melanoma, head and neck, liver or kidney cancer.

Here the CDR3 reads CASSPGQASGEQYF. In nucleotides, the CDR3 is TGTGCCAGCTCACCGGGACAGGCATCGGGCGAGCAGTACTTC. The genes are TRBV18 and TRBJ2-7; 8 bases map to TRBD1. CDR3 length: 14 residues. With 3 bases clipped from V and 6 bases from J, the junction kept 7 bases outside the gene matches. Germline CDR1 is KGHSH and CDR2 is LQKENI.